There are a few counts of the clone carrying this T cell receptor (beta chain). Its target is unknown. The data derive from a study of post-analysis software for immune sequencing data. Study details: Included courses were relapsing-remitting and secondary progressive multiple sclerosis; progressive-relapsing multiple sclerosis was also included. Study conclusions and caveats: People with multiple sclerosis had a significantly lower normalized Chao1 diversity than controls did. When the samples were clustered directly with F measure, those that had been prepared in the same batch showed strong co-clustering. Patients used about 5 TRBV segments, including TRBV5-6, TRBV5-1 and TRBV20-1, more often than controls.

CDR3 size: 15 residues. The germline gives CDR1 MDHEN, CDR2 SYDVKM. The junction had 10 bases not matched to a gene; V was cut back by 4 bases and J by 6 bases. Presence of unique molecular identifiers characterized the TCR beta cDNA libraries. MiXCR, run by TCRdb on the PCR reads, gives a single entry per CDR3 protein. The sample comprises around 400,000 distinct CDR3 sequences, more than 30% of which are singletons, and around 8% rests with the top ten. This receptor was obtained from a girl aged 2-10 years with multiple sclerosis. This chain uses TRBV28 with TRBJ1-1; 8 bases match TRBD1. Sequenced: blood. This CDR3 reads CASSSQYGQGPEAFF. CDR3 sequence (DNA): TGTGCCAGCAGTTCTCAATATGGACAGGGACCTGAAGCTTTCTTT. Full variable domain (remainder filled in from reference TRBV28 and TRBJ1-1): DVKVTQSSRYLVKRTGEKVFLECVQDMDHENMFWYRQDPGLGLRLIYFSYDVKMKEKGDIPEGYSVSREKKERFSLILESASTNQTSMYLCASSSQYGQGPEAFFGQGTRLTVV.